This TCR beta chain was captured by sequencing in a study of cytomegalovirus exposure and HLA in healthy donors. General study points: According to the study, roughly 180 TCR beta chains were cytomegalovirus-associated. Usually a TCR sequence was rare, but some public TCRs were found in many donors.

The data were produced by immunoSEQ multiplex PCR, yet TCRdb's version contains in-frame clones alone and is incomplete. The table has approximately 270,000 clones, about 88% seen once. From germline, CDR1 is SQVTM and CDR2 ANQGSEA. V was cut by 5 bases and J by 0 bases, with 10 bases left in between. The CDR3 runs to 13 residues. This clone was detected a few times. Antigen specificity is unknown. Separate from the 666-subject first cohort, the 120-subject validation cohort was the one that the donors belonged to. The chain couples TRBV29-1 to TRBJ1-1; D ambiguous. The sequence derives from a man younger than 35 in good health and CMV-seropositive. The material sequenced was PBMCs. CDR3 residues: CSVTALMNTEAFF. The CDR3 region has the DNA TGCAGCGTTACAGCTCTCATGAACACTGAAGCTTTCTTT.